These 27 T cell receptor beta chains were sequenced from one sample in a study of shared T cell receptors in the human thymus. TCRdb keeps only in-frame clones here, not all; method: immunoSEQ multiplex PCR. Here the sample spans hundreds of thousands of clones, 70% to 90% being singletons. These data are also associated with another study on human thymus T cells.

Sequencing was done on a sample of thymocytes. Receptor source: a boy in the first two years of life with a congenital heart defect.

This chain connects TRBV7-9 to TRBJ1-1; 8 bases are a match to TRBD1. After removal of 5 bases from V and 0 bases from J, the junction contained 11 bases not matched to a gene. The germline V gene encodes CDR1 SEHNR and CDR2 FQNEAQ (reference sequence). The CDR3 is 17 amino acids. CDR3 residues: CASSESGTGKMNTEAFF. CDR3 nucleotides: TGTGCCAGCAGCGAATCCGGGACAGGTAAGATGAACACTGAAGCTTTCTTT. The entire variable domain, with the rest obtained from reference TRBV7-9 and TRBJ1-1, is as follows: DTGVSQNPRHKITKRGQNVTFRCDPISEHNRLYWYRQTLGQGPEFLTYFQNEAQLEKSRLLSDRFSAERPKGSFSTLEIQRTEQGDSAMYLCASSESGTGKMNTEAFFGQGTRLTVV.

This sequence joins TRBV19 and TRBJ1-1; D possibly corresponds to TRBD1 (5 bases). V was trimmed by 3 bases and J by 0 bases, leaving 11 bases between them. The CDR3 runs to 15 residues. CDR1 is LNHDA, CDR2 SQIVND, per germline (reference sequence). The CDR3 here is CASSIRGYMNTEAFF. The CDR3 region has the DNA TGTGCCAGTAGTATTAGGGGCTACATGAACACTGAAGCTTTCTTT.

This sequence joins TRBV9 and TRBJ1-3; D gene uncertain. Trimming pared 4 bases from V and 4 bases from J, leaving 15 bases between. Germline V gene lookup returns CDR1 SGDLS and CDR2 YYNGEE. The CDR3 sequence is 15 residues long. The CDR3 spells CASSPRRVSGNTIYF. The CDR3 DNA is TGTGCCAGCAGCCCCAGGAGGGTGTCAGGAAACACCATATATTTT.

The chain has TRBV30 and TRBJ2-5; D is possibly TRBD1 (6 bases). CDR1 GTSNPN and CDR2 SVGIG come from the germline V gene (reference sequence). Deletions cut 7 bases from V and 5 bases from J, with 11 bases between. This CDR3 is 11 amino acids long. The CDR3 loop is CALQGGETQYF. CDR3 DNA sequence: TGTGCCTTACAGGGTGGGGAGACCCAGTACTTC.

This chain uses TRBV28 with TRBJ1-4; D is ambiguous. CDR1 is MDHEN, CDR2 SYDVKM, per germline. V was trimmed by 2 bases and J by 5 bases, leaving 18 bases between them. This CDR3 has 17 amino acids. CDR3 region: CASSLVRRKLNNEKLFF. Here the CDR3 DNA reads TGTGCCAGCAGTTTAGTACGGAGGAAGTTAAACAATGAAAAACTGTTTTTT. Filled out from reference TRBV28 and TRBJ1-4, the complete variable domain reads DVKVTQSSRYLVKRTGEKVFLECVQDMDHENMFWYRQDPGLGLRLIYFSYDVKMKEKGDIPEGYSVSREKKERFSLILESASTNQTSMYLCASSLVRRKLNNEKLFFGSGTQLSVL.

The V call is TRBV28, the J call TRBJ1-6; 8 nucleotides agree with TRBD1. The CDR3 has 18 amino acids. With 8 bases clipped from V and 1 base from J, the junction kept 13 bases outside the gene matches. CDR1 is MDHEN and CDR2 is SYDVKM in the germline V gene. DNA for the CDR3: TGTGCCAGCCTCAGGGCAGGGGGCCACTGGTCCTATAATTCACCCCTCCACTTT. Translating gives CASLRAGGHWSYNSPLHF.

This clone was counted only a few times. This chain uses TRBV20-1 with TRBJ2-7; D is unresolved. The CDR3 spans 11 residues. CDR1 is DFQATT and CDR2 is SNEGSKA in the germline V gene (reference sequence). Trimming took 4 bases from V and 2 from J, leaving 6 bases between them. The CDR3 here is CSANSAYEQYF. Written as DNA, the CDR3 is TGCAGTGCTAACTCTGCCTACGAGCAGTACTTC.

V gene TRBV14 combines with J gene TRBJ1-1; D might be TRBD1 (5 bases). CDR1 and CDR2 from the germline V gene are SGHDN and FVKESK. This CDR3 has 15 amino acids. Trimming took off 1 base at V and 3 bases at J, with 12 bases between the two ends. The CDR3 DNA follows: TGTGCCAGCAGCCAAGGCCAAGGGGAGGACACTGAAGCTTTCTTT. Protein: CASSQGQGEDTEAFF.

The chain carries TRBV21-1 and TRBJ2-7; TRBD2 reflects the table's D call only, with no check against the DNA. TRBV21-1 is a pseudogene. The CDR3 spans 17 residues. For the CDR3, the DNA is TGTGCCAGCAGCCTCGTTGTAGGGGGGGGGCCCTGCTACGAGCAGTACTTC. Protein: CASSLVVGGGPCYEQYF.

The chain combines TRBV11-2 with TRBJ2-1, with 7 bases identical to TRBD1. CDR3 length: 17 residues. The germline V gene encodes CDR1 SGHAT and CDR2 FQNNGV. Germline trimming cut 5 bases from V and 0 bases from J; bases unmatched to any gene: 10. CDR3 sequence: CASSTVRGQRSYNEQFF. Here the CDR3 DNA reads TGTGCCAGCAGCACCGTAAGGGGACAGCGCTCCTACAATGAGCAGTTCTTC.

This rearrangement joins TRBV19 to TRBJ1-2; D remains ambiguous. V dropped 6 bases and J dropped 3 bases, with 17 bases sitting between them. The length of the CDR3 is 15 residues. Germline CDR1 and CDR2: LNHDA and SQIVND (reference sequence). The CDR3 coding sequence is TGTGCCAGTAGACTTCGACTTGGATGGGACTATGGCTACACCTTC. Its protein product is CASRLRLGWDYGYTF.

The CDR3 protein is CAKQGRSNYGYTF. In DNA, the CDR3 is TGCGCTAAACAGGGGCGGTCTAACTATGGCTACACCTTC. V is TRBV4-3 and J is TRBJ1-2; 7 bases agree with TRBD1. Germline V gene data show CDR1 as LGHNA and CDR2 as YSLEER. This CDR3 is built from 13 residues.

This clone has just one count. J is TRBJ1-2 and V is TRBV2, with D perhaps TRBD1 (5 bases). CDR3 length equals 13 residues. V lost 8 bases to trimming and J lost 3 bases, with 13 bases between them. CDR1 and CDR2 (germline): SNHLY, FYNNEI. The CDR3 nucleotides read TGTGCCAGCCCCCGGGGGGGGGACTATGGCTACACCTTC. This gives the protein CASPRGGDYGYTF.

This clone was observed a single time. V gene TRBV2 combines with J gene TRBJ2-6, with 9 nucleotides matching TRBD1. CDR1 and CDR2 (germline): SNHLY, FYNNEI. V lost 6 bases, J lost 0 bases, and 12 bases stayed unmatched. The CDR3 is 19 amino acids. The CDR3, as DNA: TGTGCCAGCAGCCCGAACTTAACAGGGGGCGCCTCTGGGGCCAACGTCCTGACTTTC. This gives the protein CASSPNLTGGASGANVLTF.

The chain joins TRBV27 to TRBJ2-4, with TRBD1 matching over 8 bases. With V trimmed by 3 bases and J by 9 bases, 7 bases remained unmatched. Germline CDR1 reads MNHEY; CDR2 reads SMNVEV (reference sequence). The length of the CDR3 is 14 residues. The DNA of the CDR3 is TGTGCCAGCAGTTTCGGCAGGGGGCCAGGCATTCAGTACTTC. Translated: CASSFGRGPGIQYF.

V and J are TRBV10-1 and TRBJ1-6, with 8 bases matching TRBD1. CDR3 length: 18 amino acids. Germline V gene sequence: CDR1 WNHNN, CDR2 SYGVQD (reference sequence). V dropped 0 bases and J dropped 3; count of bases not matched to a gene: 7. CDR3 sequence (DNA): TGCGCCAGCAGTGAGTCGAGGGGGACAGGTAGCTATAATTCACCCCTCCACTTT. This gives the protein CASSESRGTGSYNSPLHF.

This chain links TRBV9 with TRBJ2-7, with D tentatively TRBD2 (7 bases). V lost 3 bases, J lost 3 bases, and 13 bases lay in between. This CDR3 region has 14 residues. Looked up from germline, CDR1 is SGDLS and CDR2 is YYNGEE. CDR3 amino acids: CASSGHGGLYEQYF. As DNA, the CDR3 is TGTGCCAGCAGCGGCCACGGGGGGCTCTACGAGCAGTACTTC.

DNA for the CDR3: TGCGCCAGCAGCCAAGGACTTTATTACAATGAGCAGTTCTTC. It encodes CASSQGLYYNEQFF. V gene TRBV4-3 combines with J gene TRBJ2-1; D uncertain. V was trimmed by 1 base and J by 4 bases, leaving 8 bases between them. The CDR3 spans 14 residues. In germline, CDR1 is LGHNA, CDR2 YSLEER.

This clone was observed a few times. This rearrangement joins TRBV7-7 to TRBJ1-4, with a tentative D call TRBD1 (6 bases). The CDR3 covers 13 residues. CDR1 and CDR2 from the germline V gene are SSHAT and FNYEAQ (reference sequence). Trimming stripped 5 bases from V and 7 bases from J, with 11 bases between. The DNA for the CDR3 is TGTGCCAGCAGCGTCAGGGGCGGTGAAAAACTGTTTTTT. It yields the protein CASSVRGGEKLFF.

The chain combines TRBV5-1 with TRBJ1-2; 9 nucleotides line up with TRBD1. V was clipped by 4 bases and J by 2 bases; unmatched bases: 15. The CDR3 consists of 18 residues. The germline gives CDR1 SGHRS, CDR2 YFSETQ. CDR3: CASSPLRRGQGGNYGYTF. The CDR3 nucleotides are TGCGCCAGCAGCCCCCTCCGCCGGGGACAGGGAGGAAACTATGGCTACACCTTC.

The chain is built from TRBV5-6 and TRBJ2-7, with D unresolved. Trimming took 4 bases from V and 2 from J, leaving 16 bases between them. Per the germline V gene, CDR1 is SGHDT and CDR2 is YYEEEE. The CDR3 extends over 15 amino acids. In nucleotides, the CDR3 is TGTGCCAGCAGCCCGACCAGGCATTCAACCTACGAGCAGTACTTC. The encoded protein is CASSPTRHSTYEQYF.

The chain couples TRBV23-1 to TRBJ1-4; 9 nucleotides align to TRBD1. TRBV23-1 is given ORF status, its function remaining uncertain. The CDR3 totals 17 residues. Trimming removed 4 bases from V and 7 bases from J; junction bases left unmatched: 13. The CDR3 region is CASSRNPKGQGCEKLFF. The CDR3 DNA reads TGCGCCAGCAGTCGCAATCCTAAGGGACAGGGCTGTGAAAAACTGTTTTTT.

The chain uses TRBV29-1 and TRBJ2-5; 13 bases map to TRBD2. With 7 bases clipped from V and 5 bases from J, the junction kept 13 bases outside the gene matches. From germline, CDR1 is SQVTM and CDR2 ANQGSEA. CDR3 length: 16 amino acids. DNA of the CDR3: TGCAGCGACAACGAAGCGGGACTAGCGGGACGGGAGACCCAGTACTTC. As protein: CSDNEAGLAGRETQYF.

The chain recombines TRBV27 with TRBJ2-7; the match to TRBD2 covers 12 bases. CDR3 size: 16 residues. Unmatched junction bases numbered 6, after V lost 6 bases and J lost 0 bases. Germline CDR1 reads MNHEY; CDR2 reads SMNVEV (reference sequence). CDR3 residues: CASSRLAGESSYEQYF. The CDR3 nucleotides are TGTGCCAGCAGCCGACTAGCGGGAGAGAGCTCCTACGAGCAGTACTTC.

A few counts support this clone. This sequence joins TRBV28 and TRBJ1-1; the D is unclear. The CDR3 is 14 residues long. CDR1 is MDHEN, CDR2 SYDVKM, per germline. Trimming took off 5 bases at V and 4 bases at J, with 14 bases between the two ends. CDR3 sequence (DNA): TGTGCCAGCAGTCTCCAATTACGGGTCACTGAAGCTTTCTTT. Translating it yields CASSLQLRVTEAFF.

This chain connects TRBV6-5 to TRBJ1-5; TRBD1 matches at 7 bases. The trim removed 2 bases at V and 8 bases at J, leaving 6 bases unmatched. This CDR3 has 14 residues. The germline gives CDR1 MNHEY, CDR2 SVGAGI. CDR3: CASSYIQGDKPQHF. The CDR3 nucleotides are TGTGCCAGCAGTTACATCCAGGGGGATAAGCCCCAGCATTTT.

J is TRBJ1-1 and V is TRBV28, with TRBD1 as a possible D gene (6 bases). V lost 4 bases to trimming and J lost 8 bases, with 20 bases between them. The CDR3 is 15 residues long. In germline, CDR1 is MDHEN, CDR2 SYDVKM. The CDR3 loop reads CASSSSLDSGTEAFF. The CDR3 bases are TGTGCCAGCAGTTCCTCGTTGGACAGTGGTACCGAAGCTTTCTTT.